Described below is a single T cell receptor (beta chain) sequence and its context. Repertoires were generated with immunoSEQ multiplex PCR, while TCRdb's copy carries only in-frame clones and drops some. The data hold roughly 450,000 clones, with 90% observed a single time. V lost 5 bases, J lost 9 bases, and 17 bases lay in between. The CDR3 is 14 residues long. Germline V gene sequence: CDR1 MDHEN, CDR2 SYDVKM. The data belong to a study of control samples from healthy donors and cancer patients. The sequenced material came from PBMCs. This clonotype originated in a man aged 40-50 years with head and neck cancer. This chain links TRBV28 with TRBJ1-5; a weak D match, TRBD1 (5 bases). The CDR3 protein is CASSTGTGDRPQHF. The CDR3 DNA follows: TGTGCCAGCAGTACCGGGACTGGGGACCGGCCCCAGCATTTT.